This TCR beta chain was identified during a study of control samples from healthy donors and cancer patients. Germline CDR1 reads SNHLY; CDR2 reads FYNNEI. This CDR3 spans 12 amino acids. The V gene lost 1 base and the J gene lost 9 bases, with 9 bases spanning the gap. Assay: immunoSEQ multiplex PCR; the TCRdb copy retains only in-frame clones and omits some. Among 30,000 to 35,000 clones listed, approximately 95% were seen once. The clonotype was recovered from a man aged 55 to 70 in good health. The J gene is TRBJ1-2, the V gene TRBV2; D is undetermined. The specimen sequenced was blood. In nucleotides, the CDR3 is TGTGCCAGCAGTGAAGGAACTCTCAGCTACACCTTC. It codes for CASSEGTLSYTF.